Each of the 8 T cell receptor beta chains below was sequenced from the same sample in a study of blood T cell repertoires in COVID-19 (dated by TCRdb to the early 2020s). Receptor libraries were prepared by the immunoSEQ multiplex PCR assay. What TCRdb holds here is the immuneACCESS table cut down to in-frame rearrangements. Part of the clones is not present; checked against another copy, under half of the missing clones reflect an unresolved V gene, and the others are unexplained. The sample includes about 160,000 clones, with around 80% observed a single time. About 7.8% of the sample goes to the ten largest clones. The sample consisted of peripheral blood. Every receptor here comes from a man between 60 and 75 years old with acute or convalescent COVID-19.

The chain recombines TRBV7-8 with TRBJ2-1; 10 nucleotides agree with TRBD2. J gave up 6 bases and V 7 bases, and 6 bases lay outside the gene matches. Germline V gene data show CDR1 as SGHVS and CDR2 as FQNEAQ. The CDR3 is made up of 14 amino acids. CDR3 amino acids: CASTAGGPVNEQFF. The CDR3 coding sequence is TGTGCCAGCACAGCGGGGGGGCCGGTCAATGAGCAGTTCTTC.

V is TRBV6-2 or TRBV6-3 and J is TRBJ2-7, with TRBD1 matching over 8 bases. The V gene's germline CDR1 is MNHEY and CDR2 SVGEGT. V shed 6 bases and J 4 bases; nucleotides not matched to a gene: 8. This CDR3 contains 14 residues. CDR3 loop: CASSPWTGRYEQYF. The CDR3 nucleotides read TGTGCCAGCAGCCCCTGGACAGGGAGGTACGAGCAGTACTTC.

The CDR3 DNA is TGTGCCAGCAGCTTAGTGGGGAGAGCTGAAGCTTTCTTT. This encodes CASSLVGRAEAFF. The J gene is TRBJ1-1, the V gene TRBV7-9; no clear D gene. Per germline, CDR1 SEHNR and CDR2 FQNEAQ (reference sequence). The CDR3 has 13 amino acids. The V end lost 1 base, the J end lost 6 bases, and 9 bases lay between the germline ends.

The V gene is TRBV12-5, the J gene TRBJ2-1; 8 positions agree with TRBD2. With 7 bases clipped from V and 14 bases from J, the junction kept 7 bases outside the gene matches. The germline CDR1 and CDR2 sequences are LGHNT and FRNRAP. The length of the CDR3 is 11 residues. The CDR3 spells CASATGRVKFF. CDR3 DNA sequence: TGTGCTAGTGCCACCGGGAGGGTGAAGTTCTTC.

This clone was detected a few times. V gene TRBV5-1 combines with J gene TRBJ1-2; 7 bases fit TRBD1. Germline V CDR1 and CDR2: SGHRS, YFSETQ. The CDR3 is 12 residues long. V dropped 4 bases and J dropped 8; count of bases not matched to a gene: 5. The CDR3 sequence: CASSPGGGGYTF. CDR3 bases: TGCGCCAGCAGCCCCGGAGGGGGCGGCTACACCTTC.

The rearrangement uses TRBV6-1 and TRBJ2-5; a possible D gene is TRBD2 (7 bases). The CDR3 totals 16 residues. The ends were cut back, 0 bases at V and 5 bases at J, with 16 bases in the middle. Germline loops: CDR1 MNHNS, CDR2 SASEGT. The CDR3 coding sequence is TGTGCCAGCAGTGAAGCGACAGGCAAGGGGGGGGAGACCCAGTACTTC. Protein: CASSEATGKGGETQYF.

V gene TRBV10-3 combines with J gene TRBJ2-2, with TRBD1 as a possible D gene (6 bases). Trimming shortened V by 6 bases and J by 0 bases, and 11 bases separated the two germline ends. Germline CDR1 reads ENHRY; CDR2 reads SYGVKD. The CDR3 is made up of 15 amino acids. The CDR3 nucleotides are TGTGCCATCAGAGAGACAGGAGCGAACACCGGGGAGCTGTTTTTT. It translates to CAIRETGANTGELFF.

The chain combines TRBV4-2 with TRBJ1-1, with 11 nucleotides matching TRBD1. V was clipped by 7 bases and J by 4 bases; unmatched bases: 5. CDR3 size: 14 residues. Looked up from germline, CDR1 is LGHNA and CDR2 is YNFKEQ. CDR3 DNA: TGTGCCAGCACCCGGACAGGGGGCGGCACTGAAGCTTTCTTT. Translation: CASTRTGGGTEAFF.